This record looks at one T cell receptor (beta chain) sequence and its context. Its antigen is not known. This CDR3 has 15 residues. Trimming removed 0 bases from V and 4 bases from J; junction bases left unmatched: 6. Germline values: CDR1 SGDLS, CDR2 YYNGEE. This specimen comes from a study of graft-versus-host responses after intestinal transplantation. Here immunoSEQ multiplex PCR was the method, and the copy in TCRdb shows in-frame clones only, minus some. The sample contains 40,000 to 55,000 clones, around 89% of which appear only once. The TCR comes from a human donor who was the organ donor for an intestinal transplant. The chain combines TRBV9 with TRBJ2-7, with 8 bases identical to TRBD1. Sequencing was performed on unstimulated CD4+ T cells sorted from spleen or lymph node cells, taken before transplant. The CDR3 here is CASSVGQGALYEQYF. Written as DNA, the CDR3 is TGTGCCAGCAGCGTAGGGCAGGGGGCTCTTTACGAGCAGTACTTC.